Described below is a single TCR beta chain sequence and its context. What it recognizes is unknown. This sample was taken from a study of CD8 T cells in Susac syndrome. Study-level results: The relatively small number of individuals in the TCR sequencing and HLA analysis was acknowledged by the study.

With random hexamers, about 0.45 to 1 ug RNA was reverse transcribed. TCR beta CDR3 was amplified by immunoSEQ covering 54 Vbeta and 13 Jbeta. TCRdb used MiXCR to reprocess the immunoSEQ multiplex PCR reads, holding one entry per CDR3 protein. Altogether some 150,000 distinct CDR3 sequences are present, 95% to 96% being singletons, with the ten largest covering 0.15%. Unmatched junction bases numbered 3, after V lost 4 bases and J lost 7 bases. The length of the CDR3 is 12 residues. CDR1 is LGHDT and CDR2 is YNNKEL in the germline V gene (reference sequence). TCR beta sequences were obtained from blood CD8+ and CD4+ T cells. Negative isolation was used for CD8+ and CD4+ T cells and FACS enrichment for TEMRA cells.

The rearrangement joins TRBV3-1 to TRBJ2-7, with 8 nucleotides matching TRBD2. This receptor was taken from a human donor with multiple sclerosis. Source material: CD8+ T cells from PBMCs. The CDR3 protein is CASSRAGEEQYV. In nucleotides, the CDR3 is TGTGCCAGCAGCCGAGCGGGGGAGGAGCAGTACGTC.